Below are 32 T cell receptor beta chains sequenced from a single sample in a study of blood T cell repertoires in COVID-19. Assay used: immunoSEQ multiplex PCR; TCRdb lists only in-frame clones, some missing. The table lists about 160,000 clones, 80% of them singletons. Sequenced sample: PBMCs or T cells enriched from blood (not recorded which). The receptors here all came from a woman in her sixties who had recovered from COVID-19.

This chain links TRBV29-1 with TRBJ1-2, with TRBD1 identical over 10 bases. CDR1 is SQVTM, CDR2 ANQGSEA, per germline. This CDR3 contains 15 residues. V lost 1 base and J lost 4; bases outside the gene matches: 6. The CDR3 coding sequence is TGCAGCGTTGAAGGGAACCGGGACAGGGGCTATGGCTACACCTTC. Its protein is CSVEGNRDRGYGYTF.

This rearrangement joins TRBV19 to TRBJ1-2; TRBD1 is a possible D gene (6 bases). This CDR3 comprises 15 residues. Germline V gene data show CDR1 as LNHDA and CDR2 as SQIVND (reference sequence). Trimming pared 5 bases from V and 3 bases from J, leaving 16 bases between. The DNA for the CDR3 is TGTGCCAGTAGTGAGACAGGCTTCGGGGACTATGGCTACACCTTC. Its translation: CASSETGFGDYGYTF.

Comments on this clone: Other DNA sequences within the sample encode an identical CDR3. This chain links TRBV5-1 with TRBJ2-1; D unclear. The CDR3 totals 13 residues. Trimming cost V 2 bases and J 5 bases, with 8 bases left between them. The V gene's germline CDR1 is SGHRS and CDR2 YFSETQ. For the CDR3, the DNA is TGCGCCAGCAGCTTCGGCGGTGACAATGAGCAGTTCTTC. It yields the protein CASSFGGDNEQFF.

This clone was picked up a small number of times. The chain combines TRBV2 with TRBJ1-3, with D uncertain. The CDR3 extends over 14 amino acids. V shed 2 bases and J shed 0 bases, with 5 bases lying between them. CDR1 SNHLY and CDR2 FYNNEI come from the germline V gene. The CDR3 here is CASSETHSGNTIYF. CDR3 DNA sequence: TGTGCCAGCAGTGAAACTCACTCTGGAAACACCATATATTTT.

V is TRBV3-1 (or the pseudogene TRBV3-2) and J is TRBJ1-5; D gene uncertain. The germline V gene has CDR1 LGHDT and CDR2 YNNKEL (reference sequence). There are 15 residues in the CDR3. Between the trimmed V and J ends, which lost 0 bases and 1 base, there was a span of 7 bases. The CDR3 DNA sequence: TGTGCCAGCAGCCAAGAAGCGGGAAGCAATCAGCCCCAGCATTTT. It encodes CASSQEAGSNQPQHF.

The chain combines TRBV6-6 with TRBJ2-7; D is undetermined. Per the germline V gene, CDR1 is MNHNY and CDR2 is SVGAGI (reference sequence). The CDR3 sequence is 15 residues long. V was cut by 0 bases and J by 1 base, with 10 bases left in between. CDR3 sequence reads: CASSYSEVLSYEQYF. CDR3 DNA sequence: TGTGCCAGCAGTTACTCAGAGGTGTTGTCCTACGAGCAGTACTTC.

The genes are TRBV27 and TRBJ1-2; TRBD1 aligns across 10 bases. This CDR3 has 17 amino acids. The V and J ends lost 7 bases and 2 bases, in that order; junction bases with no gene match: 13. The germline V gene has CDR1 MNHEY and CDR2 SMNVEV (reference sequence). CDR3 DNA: TGTGCCAGCAAGCCTAACCCCCGGACAGGGGGAAACTATGGCTACACCTTC. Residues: CASKPNPRTGGNYGYTF.

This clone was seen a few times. The CDR3 sequence: CATSDADAGTGPEKLFF. The CDR3 coding sequence is TGTGCCACCAGTGACGCTGACGCCGGGACAGGCCCCGAAAAACTGTTTTTT. The rearrangement uses TRBV24-1 and TRBJ1-4; 8 nucleotides match TRBD1. Germline assignment: CDR1 KGHDR and CDR2 SFDVKD. The trim removed 4 bases at V and 8 bases at J, leaving 14 bases unmatched. The CDR3 totals 17 residues.

In DNA form, the CDR3 reads TGTGCCAGTAGTATCGGGGGGGTAACCCTCACAGATACGCAGTATTTT. It specifies CASSIGGVTLTDTQYF. The chain couples TRBV19 to TRBJ2-3; 8 bases match TRBD2. CDR3 size: 16 residues. V lost 3 bases and J lost 2; bases outside the gene matches: 7. In germline, CDR1 is LNHDA, CDR2 SQIVND (reference sequence).

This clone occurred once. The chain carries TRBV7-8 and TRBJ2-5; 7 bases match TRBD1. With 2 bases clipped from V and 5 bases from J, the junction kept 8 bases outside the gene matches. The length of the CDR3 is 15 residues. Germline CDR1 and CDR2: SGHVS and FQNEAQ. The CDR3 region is CASSLQAGGMETQYF. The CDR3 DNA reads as TGTGCCAGCAGCTTACAGGCAGGGGGTATGGAGACCCAGTACTTC.

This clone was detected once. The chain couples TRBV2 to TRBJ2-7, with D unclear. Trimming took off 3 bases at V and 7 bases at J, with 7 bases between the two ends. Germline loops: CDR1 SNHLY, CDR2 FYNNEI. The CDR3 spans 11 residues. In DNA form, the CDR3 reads TGTGCCAGCAGTGACAGGCGTGAGCAGTACTTC. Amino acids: CASSDRREQYF.

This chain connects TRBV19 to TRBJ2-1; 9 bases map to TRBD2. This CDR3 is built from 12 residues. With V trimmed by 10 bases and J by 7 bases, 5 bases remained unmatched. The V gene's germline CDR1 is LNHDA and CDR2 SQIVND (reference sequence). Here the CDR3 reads CAIRAGGNEQFF. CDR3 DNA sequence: TGTGCCATTAGGGCGGGGGGGAATGAGCAGTTCTTC.

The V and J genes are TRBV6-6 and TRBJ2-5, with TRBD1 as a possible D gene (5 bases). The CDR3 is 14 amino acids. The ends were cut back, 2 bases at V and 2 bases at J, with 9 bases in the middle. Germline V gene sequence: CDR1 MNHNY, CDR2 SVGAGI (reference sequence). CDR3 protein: CASSYLGQQETQYF. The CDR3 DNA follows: TGTGCCAGCAGTTACCTTGGACAACAAGAGACCCAGTACTTC.

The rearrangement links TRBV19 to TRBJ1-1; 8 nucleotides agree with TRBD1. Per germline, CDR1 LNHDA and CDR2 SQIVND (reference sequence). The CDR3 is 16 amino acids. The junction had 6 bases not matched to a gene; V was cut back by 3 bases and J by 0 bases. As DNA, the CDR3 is TGTGCCAGTAGTATTGGAGGGGACAGGCTGAACACTGAAGCTTTCTTT. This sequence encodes CASSIGGDRLNTEAFF.

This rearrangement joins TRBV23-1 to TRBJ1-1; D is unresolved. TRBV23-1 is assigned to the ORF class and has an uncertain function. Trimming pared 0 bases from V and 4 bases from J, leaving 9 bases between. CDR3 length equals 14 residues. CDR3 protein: CASSQSMRGTEAFF. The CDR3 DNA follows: TGCGCCAGCAGTCAATCGATGCGGGGCACTGAAGCTTTCTTT.

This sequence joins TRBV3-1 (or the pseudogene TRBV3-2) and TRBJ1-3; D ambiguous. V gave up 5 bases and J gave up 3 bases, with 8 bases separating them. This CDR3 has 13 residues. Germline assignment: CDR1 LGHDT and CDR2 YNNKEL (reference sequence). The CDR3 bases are TGTGCCAGCAGCGCCACTATTGGAAACACCATATATTTT. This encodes CASSATIGNTIYF.

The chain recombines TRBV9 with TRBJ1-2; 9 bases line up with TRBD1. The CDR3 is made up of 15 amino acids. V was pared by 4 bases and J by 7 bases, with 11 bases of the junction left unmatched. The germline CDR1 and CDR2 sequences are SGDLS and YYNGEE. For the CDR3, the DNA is TGTGCCAGCAGCTCAGGACAGGGGAGACTCCGTGGCTACACCTTC. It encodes CASSSGQGRLRGYTF. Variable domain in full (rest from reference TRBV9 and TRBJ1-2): DSGVTQTPKHLITATGQRVTLRCSPRSGDLSVYWYQQSLDQGLQFLIQYYNGEERAKGNILERFSAQQFPDLHSELNLSSLELGDSALYFCASSSGQGRLRGYTFGSGTRLTVV.

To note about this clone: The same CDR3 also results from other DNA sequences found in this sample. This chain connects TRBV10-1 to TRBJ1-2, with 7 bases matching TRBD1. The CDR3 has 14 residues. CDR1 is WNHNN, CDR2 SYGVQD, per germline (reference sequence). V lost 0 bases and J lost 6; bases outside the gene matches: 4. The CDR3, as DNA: TGCGCCAGCAGTGAGTCGAGACAGGGCCATGGCTACACCTTC. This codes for CASSESRQGHGYTF.

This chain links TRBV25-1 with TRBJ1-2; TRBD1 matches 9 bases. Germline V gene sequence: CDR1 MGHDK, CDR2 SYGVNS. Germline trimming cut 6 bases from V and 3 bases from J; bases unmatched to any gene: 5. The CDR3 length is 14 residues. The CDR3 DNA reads TGTGCCAGCAGCGCGGGACAGGGTTACTATGGCTACACCTTC. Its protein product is CASSAGQGYYGYTF.

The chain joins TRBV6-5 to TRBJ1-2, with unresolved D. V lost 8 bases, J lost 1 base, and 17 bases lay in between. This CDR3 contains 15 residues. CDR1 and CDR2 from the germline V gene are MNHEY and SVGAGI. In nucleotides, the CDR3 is TGTGCCAGCTCACTATACAAATTGGATAACTATGGCTACACCTTC. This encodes CASSLYKLDNYGYTF.

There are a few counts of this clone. The CDR3: CASSTPGQGGNEQFF. In DNA, the CDR3 is TGTGCCAGCAGCACTCCGGGACAGGGGGGGAATGAGCAGTTCTTC. The chain joins TRBV7-9 to TRBJ2-1, with TRBD1 identical over 11 bases. CDR1 is SEHNR and CDR2 is FQNEAQ in the germline V gene (reference sequence). The junction had 7 bases not matched to a gene; V was cut back by 5 bases and J by 7 bases. The CDR3 consists of 15 residues.

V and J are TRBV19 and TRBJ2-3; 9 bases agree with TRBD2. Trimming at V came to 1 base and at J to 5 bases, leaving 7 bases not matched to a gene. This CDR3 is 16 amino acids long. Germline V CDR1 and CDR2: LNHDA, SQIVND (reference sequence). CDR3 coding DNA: TGTGCCAGTAGTATAGCATATAGCGGGGGACAAGATACGCAGTATTTT. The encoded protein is CASSIAYSGGQDTQYF.

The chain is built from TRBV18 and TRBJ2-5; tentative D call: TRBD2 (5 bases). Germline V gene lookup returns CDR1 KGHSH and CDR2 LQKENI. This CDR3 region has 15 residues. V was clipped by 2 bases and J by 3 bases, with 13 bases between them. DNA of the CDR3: TGTGCCAGCTCACCAAACGCCAGGCGGGAAGAGACCCAGTACTTC. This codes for CASSPNARREETQYF.

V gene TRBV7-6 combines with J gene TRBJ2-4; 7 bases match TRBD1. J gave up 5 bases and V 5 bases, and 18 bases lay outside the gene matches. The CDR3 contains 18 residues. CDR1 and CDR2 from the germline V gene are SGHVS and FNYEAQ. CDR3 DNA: TGTGCCAGCAGCCCCTATAGAACGACAGGGAAGGGGGAAAACATTCAGTACTTC. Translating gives CASSPYRTTGKGENIQYF.

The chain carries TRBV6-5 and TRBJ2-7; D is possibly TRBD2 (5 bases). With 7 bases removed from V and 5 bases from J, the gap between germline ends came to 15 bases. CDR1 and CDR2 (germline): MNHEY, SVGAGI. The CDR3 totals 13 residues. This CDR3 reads CASKPPGKDEQYF. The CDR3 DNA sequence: TGTGCCAGCAAGCCTCCGGGAAAGGACGAGCAGTACTTC.

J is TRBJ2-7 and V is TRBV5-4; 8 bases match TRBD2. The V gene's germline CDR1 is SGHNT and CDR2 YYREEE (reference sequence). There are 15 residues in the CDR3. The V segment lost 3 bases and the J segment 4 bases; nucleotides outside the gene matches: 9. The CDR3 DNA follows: TGTGCCAGCAGCTATATGGGAGCGGGGGAATACGAGCAGTACTTC. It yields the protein CASSYMGAGEYEQYF. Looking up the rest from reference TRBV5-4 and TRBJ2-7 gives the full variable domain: ETGVTQSPTHLIKTRGQQVTLRCSSQSGHNTVSWYQQALGQGPQFIFQYYREEENGRGNFPPRFSGLQFPNYSSELNVNALELDDSALYLCASSYMGAGEYEQYFGPGTRLTVT.

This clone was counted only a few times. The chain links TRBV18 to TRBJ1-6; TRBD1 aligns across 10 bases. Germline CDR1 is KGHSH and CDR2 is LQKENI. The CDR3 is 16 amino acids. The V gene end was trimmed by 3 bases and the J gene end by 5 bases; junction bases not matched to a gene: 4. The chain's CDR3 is CASSPQTGGNNSPLHF. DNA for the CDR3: TGTGCCAGCTCACCCCAGACAGGGGGCAATAATTCACCCCTCCACTTT.

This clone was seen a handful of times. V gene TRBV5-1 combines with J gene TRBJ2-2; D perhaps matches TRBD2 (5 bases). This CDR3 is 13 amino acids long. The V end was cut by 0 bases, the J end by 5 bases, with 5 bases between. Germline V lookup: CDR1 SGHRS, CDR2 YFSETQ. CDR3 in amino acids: CASSLGLTGELFF. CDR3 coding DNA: TGCGCCAGCAGCTTGGGACTAACCGGGGAGCTGTTTTTT.

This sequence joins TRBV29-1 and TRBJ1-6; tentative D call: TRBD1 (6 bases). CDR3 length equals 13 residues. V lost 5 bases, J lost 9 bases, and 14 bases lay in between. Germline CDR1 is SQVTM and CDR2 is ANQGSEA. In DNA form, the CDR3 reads TGCAGCGTTCTTGAACAGGGCTCTTCACCCCTCCACTTT. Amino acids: CSVLEQGSSPLHF.

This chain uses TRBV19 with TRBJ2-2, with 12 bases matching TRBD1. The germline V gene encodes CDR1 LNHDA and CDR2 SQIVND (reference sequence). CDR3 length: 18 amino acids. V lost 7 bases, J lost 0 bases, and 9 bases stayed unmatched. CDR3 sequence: CASIQPGQGASNTGELFF. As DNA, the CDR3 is TGTGCCAGTATCCAACCGGGACAGGGGGCCTCGAACACCGGGGAGCTGTTTTTT.

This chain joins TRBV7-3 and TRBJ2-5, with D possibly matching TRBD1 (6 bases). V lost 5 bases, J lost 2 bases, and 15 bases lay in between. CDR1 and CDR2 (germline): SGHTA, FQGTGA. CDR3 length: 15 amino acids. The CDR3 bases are TGTGCCAGCAGCCTAGGTGGGGGCGGACAAGAGACCCAGTACTTC. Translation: CASSLGGGGQETQYF.

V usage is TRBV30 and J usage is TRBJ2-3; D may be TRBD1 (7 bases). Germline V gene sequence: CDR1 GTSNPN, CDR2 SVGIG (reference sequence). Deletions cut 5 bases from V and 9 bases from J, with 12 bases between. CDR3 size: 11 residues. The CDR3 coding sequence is TGTGCCTGGGGCCCAGGGGGGACGCAGTATTTT. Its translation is CAWGPGGTQYF.